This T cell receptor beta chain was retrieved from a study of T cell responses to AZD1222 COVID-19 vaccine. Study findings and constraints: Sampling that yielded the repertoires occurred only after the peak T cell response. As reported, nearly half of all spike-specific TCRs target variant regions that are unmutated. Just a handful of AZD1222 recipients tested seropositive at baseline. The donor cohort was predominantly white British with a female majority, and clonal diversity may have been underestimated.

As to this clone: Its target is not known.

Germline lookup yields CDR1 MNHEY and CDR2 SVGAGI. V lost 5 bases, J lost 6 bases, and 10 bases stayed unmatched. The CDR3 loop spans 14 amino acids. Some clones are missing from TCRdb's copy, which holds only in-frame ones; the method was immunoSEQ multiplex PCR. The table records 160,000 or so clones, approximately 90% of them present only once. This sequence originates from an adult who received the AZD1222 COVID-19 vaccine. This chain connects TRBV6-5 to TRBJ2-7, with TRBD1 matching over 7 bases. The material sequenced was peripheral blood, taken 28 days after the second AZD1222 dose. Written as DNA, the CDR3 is TGTGCCAGCAGTAGACAGGGAAGTGCGGGCGAGCAGTACTTC. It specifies CASSRQGSAGEQYF.